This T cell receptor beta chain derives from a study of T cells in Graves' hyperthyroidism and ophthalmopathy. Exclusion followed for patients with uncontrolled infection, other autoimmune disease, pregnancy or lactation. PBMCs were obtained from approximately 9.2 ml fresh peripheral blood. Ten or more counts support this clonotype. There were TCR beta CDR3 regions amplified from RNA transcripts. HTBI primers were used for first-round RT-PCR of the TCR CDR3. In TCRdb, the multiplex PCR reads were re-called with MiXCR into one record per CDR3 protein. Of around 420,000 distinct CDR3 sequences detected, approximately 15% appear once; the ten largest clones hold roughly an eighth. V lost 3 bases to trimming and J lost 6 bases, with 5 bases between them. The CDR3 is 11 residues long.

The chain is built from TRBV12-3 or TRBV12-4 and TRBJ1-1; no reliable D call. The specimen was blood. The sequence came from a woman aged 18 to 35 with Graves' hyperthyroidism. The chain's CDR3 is CASSFRSEAFF. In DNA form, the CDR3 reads TGTGCCAGCAGTTTCCGGTCTGAAGCTTTCTTT.